This entry features one T cell receptor (beta chain) sequence. A read error may produce the germline difference seen at one junction end. Without any cell sorting, about 19-32 mg of bulk tissue yielded co-extracted RNA and DNA. This record belongs to a study of tumor-infiltrating lymphocytes in primary liver carcinoma. With a constant-region primer, TCR beta cDNA was made from approximately 520 ng of total RNA. For TCR beta, libraries were produced by three nested multiplex PCR rounds using slightly modified ARM-PCR. It was with TRBV1-TRBV30 forward primers and a C-beta reverse primer that the first two PCR rounds were run, at around 9 cycles each. MiXCR, run by TCRdb on the multiplex PCR reads, gives a single entry per CDR3 protein. The sample carries fewer than 200,000 distinct CDR3 sequences, roughly 80% recorded once. The CDR3 sequence is 14 residues long. Germline CDR1 MNHEY, CDR2 SVGAGI.

The sequence came from a man in his forties or fifties with primary liver carcinoma and hepatitis B virus infection. Sequences were obtained from tumor tissue from primary liver carcinoma. The chain uses TRBV6-5 and TRBJ2-7; 8 nucleotides line up with TRBD2. DNA for the CDR3: TGTGCCAGCAGTCAGGGACTAGGATTGAACGAGCATTACTTC. Protein sequence: CASSQGLGLNEHYF.